The present entry profiles one TCR beta chain with its context. TCRdb reprocessed the PCR reads with MiXCR, giving one entry per CDR3 protein. The table lists about 23,000 distinct CDR3 sequences, over 40% of them singletons. The CDR3 runs to 14 residues. Germline CDR1 and CDR2: ENHRY and SYGVKD. Localized lung adenocarcinoma, a non-small cell lung cancer, affected the donors. The entry originates in a study of CD4 and CD8 cells across lung adenocarcinoma regions. This TCR was sampled from a male donor with lung adenocarcinoma. The CD4 and CD8 labels of this study may be unreliable. The specimen was CD4+ T cells from the center of a lung tumor. The chain employs TRBV10-3 and TRBJ2-3; D possibly matches TRBD1 or TRBD2 (6 bases each). DNA for the CDR3: TGTGCGGGCAAAGGGGGGAGAGGCGGAGATACGCAGTATTTT. Translated: CAGKGGRGGDTQYF.